This T cell receptor (beta chain) was found in a study of cytotoxic CD8 clonotypes in ibrutinib-treated CLL (dated by TCRdb to the early 2020s). Notes on the research overall: The cohort had eleven to twelve relapsed/refractory and roughly 15 treatment-naive patients; approximately 17 were IGHV unmutated. Responses were partial in roughly 24 patients and complete in 2; after median roughly 69 months follow-up, about 14 stayed in remission and about twelve progressed. Samples at response were collected after a median of 12 months of treatment, with a range of roughly 6 to 40 months. On average, each sample yielded 255,043 productive templates and around 98,000 productive rearrangements. Longitudinal samples were available for about 30% of the roughly 90 trial participants. Cryopreserved peripheral blood mononuclear cells were collected before treatment, at response, and at either disease progression or sustained remission. Every sample from remission and from progressive disease was obtained while the patients were still on ibrutinib.

A MiSeq instrument was used for deep resolution sequencing, which targeted depths ranging from 1 in 1 million up to 1 in 200,000 T cells, with coverage averaging 10x for each clonotype. The immunoSEQ hsTCRB Kit was used to generate the TCR beta libraries. Processing in the source paper ran as follows. ImmunoSEQ Data Assistant and ImmunoSEQ Analyzer were used for data analysis, and V, D and J genes were assigned according to IMGT definitions. Clonality, which ranges from 0 to 1, was calculated as one minus the normalized Shannon entropy of productive rearrangement frequencies. Only overrepresented clonotypes making up at least 0.05% of the repertoire of each patient were included in the public clonotype analysis. Approximately 13 age-matched healthy donor repertoires from immuneACCESS served as clonality controls. TCRdb stores this immuneACCESS table with in-frame sequences only. Part of the clones is absent; in the studies checked, under half of the shortfall reflects unresolved V genes, and no reason is known for the rest. V, J and clone size are taken as reported in that table, and D and trimming were inferred from the DNA itself. The sample table lists about 45,000 clones, 65% of them with a count of one. Together, the top ten hold 20% to 25% of the sample.

According to the study, the label for this sample's time point signals: roughly 2 years on ibrutinib. About 2 micrograms of genomic DNA were extracted from cryopreserved PBMCs for TCR beta library preparation. High-throughput TCR beta sequencing was performed on longitudinal blood samples from CLL patients receiving ibrutinib monotherapy. Patients were enrolled in a phase 2 open-label single-center ibrutinib monotherapy trial. Findings and caveats that apply to the study as a whole: Public clonotypes were rare and either contracted or stayed stable during treatment, and the rise in clonality at ibrutinib response reflected the expansion of private clonotypes. An increase in clonality was observed at ibrutinib response, with clonality remaining stable during sustained remission and falling back toward baseline at progression. Sampling times were not matched between sustained-remission and progressing patients, and lymph node repertoires were not studied. Baseline clonality was found to be higher than that of age-matched healthy donors and was strongly correlated with circulating CD8+ T-cell counts.

V and J are trimmed by 7 bases and 3 bases, and the gene matches miss 7 bases of the junction. Based on the germline V gene, the CDR1 and CDR2 sequences are SNHLY and FYNNEI. From cysteine to phenylalanine, the CDR3 is 16 amino acids long. Only the CDR3 part of the read is kept: 48 bases, read in frame from the first base. This clone was seen a few times. It has no known antigen specificity. Per-base qualities were not stored, and no clone one base away is much larger. The sequencing here drew on PBMCs, taken after 24 months of ibrutinib treatment. This clonotype originated in a human donor with chronic lymphocytic leukemia. Recombination linked TRBV2 to TRBJ2-1, with 12 junctional bases fitting TRBD2. The DNA sequence reads TGTGCCAGCATACGTGGGACTAGCGGGTACTACAATGAGCAGTTCTTC. Its translation is CASIRGTSGYYNEQFF.